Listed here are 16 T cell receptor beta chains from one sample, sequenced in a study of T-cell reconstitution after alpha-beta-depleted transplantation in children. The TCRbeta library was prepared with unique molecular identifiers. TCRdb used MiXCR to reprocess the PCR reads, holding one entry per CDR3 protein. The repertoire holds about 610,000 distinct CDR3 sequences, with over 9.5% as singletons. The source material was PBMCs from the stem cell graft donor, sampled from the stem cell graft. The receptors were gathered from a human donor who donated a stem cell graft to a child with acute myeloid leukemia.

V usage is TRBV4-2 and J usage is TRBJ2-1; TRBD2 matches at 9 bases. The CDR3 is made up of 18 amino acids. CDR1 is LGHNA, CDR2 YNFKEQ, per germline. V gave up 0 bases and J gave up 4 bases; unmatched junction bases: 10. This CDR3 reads CASSQDTGGRAQYNEQFF. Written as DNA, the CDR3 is TGTGCCAGCAGCCAAGATACCGGCGGGAGGGCCCAATACAATGAGCAGTTCTTC.

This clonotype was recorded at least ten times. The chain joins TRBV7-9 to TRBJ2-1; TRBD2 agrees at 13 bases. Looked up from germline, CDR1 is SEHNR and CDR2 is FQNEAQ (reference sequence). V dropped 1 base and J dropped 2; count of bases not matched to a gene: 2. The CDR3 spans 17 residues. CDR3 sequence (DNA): TGTGCCAGCAGCTTAGGGGGACTAGCGGGGACCTACAATGAGCAGTTCTTC. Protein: CASSLGGLAGTYNEQFF.

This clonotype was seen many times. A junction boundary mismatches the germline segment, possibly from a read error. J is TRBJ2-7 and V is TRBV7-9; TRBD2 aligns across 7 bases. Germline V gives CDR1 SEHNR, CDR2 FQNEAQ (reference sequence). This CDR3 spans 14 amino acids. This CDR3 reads CASSLGTNTYEQYF. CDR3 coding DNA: TGTGCCAGCAGTTTAGGGACTAACACCTACGAGCAGTACTTC.

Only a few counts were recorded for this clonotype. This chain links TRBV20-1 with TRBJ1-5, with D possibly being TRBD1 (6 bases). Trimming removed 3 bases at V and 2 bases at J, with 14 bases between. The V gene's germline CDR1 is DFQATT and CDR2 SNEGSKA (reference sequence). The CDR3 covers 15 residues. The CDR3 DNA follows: TGCAGTGCTAGTCTTCCAGGGGATGGCAATCAGCCCCAGCATTTT. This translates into CSASLPGDGNQPQHF.

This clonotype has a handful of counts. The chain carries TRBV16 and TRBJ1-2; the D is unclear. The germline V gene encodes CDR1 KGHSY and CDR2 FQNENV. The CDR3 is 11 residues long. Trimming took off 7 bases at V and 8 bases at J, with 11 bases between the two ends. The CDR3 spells CASTRTSGYTF. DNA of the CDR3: TGTGCCAGCACTAGGACGTCGGGCTACACCTTC. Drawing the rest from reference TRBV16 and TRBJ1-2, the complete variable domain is GEEVAQTPKHLVRGEGQKAKLYCAPIKGHSYVFWYQQVLKNEFKFLISFQNENVFDETGMPKERFSAKCLPNSPCSLEIQATKLEDSAVYFCASTRTSGYTFGSGTRLTVV.

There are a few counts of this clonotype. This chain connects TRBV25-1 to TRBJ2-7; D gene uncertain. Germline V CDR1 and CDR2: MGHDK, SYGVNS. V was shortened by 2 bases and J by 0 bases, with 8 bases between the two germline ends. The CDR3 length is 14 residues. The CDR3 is CASSEHQSSYEQYF. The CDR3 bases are TGTGCCAGCAGTGAACATCAGAGCTCCTACGAGCAGTACTTC.

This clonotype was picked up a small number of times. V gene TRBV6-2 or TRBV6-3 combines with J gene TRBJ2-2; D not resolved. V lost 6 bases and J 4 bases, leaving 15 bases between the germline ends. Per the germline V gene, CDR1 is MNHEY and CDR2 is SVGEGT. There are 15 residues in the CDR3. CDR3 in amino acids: CASSRTTHSTGELFF. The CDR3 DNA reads TGTGCCAGCAGCCGTACGACACATTCCACCGGGGAGCTGTTTTTT.

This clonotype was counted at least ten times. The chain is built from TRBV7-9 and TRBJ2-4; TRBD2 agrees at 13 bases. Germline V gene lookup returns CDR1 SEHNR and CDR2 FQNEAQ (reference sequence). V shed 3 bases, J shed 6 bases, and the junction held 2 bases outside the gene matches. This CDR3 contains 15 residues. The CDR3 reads CASSFRTSGGNIQYF. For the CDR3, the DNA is TGTGCCAGCAGCTTCAGGACTAGCGGGGGAAACATTCAGTACTTC.

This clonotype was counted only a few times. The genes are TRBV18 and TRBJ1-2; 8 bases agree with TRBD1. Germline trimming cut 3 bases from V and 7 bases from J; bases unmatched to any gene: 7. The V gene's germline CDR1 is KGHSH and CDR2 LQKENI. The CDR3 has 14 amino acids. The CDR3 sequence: CASSPDPGGVGYTF. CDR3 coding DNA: TGTGCCAGCTCACCCGACCCAGGGGGCGTTGGCTACACCTTC. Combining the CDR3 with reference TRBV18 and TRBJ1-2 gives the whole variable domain NAGVMQNPRHLVRRRGQEARLRCSPMKGHSHVYWYRQLPEEGLKFMVYLQKENIIDESGMPKERFSAEFPKEGPSILRIQQVVRGDSAAYFCASSPDPGGVGYTFGSGTRLTVV.

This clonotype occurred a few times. The CDR3 is CASRATGLETQYF. The DNA of the CDR3 is TGTGCCAGCAGGGCAACAGGGTTGGAGACCCAGTACTTC. The genes are TRBV12-3 or TRBV12-4 and TRBJ2-5; TRBD1 is a possible D gene (6 bases). The V end lost 6 bases, the J end lost 5 bases, and 13 bases lay between the germline ends. The CDR3 sequence is 13 residues long.

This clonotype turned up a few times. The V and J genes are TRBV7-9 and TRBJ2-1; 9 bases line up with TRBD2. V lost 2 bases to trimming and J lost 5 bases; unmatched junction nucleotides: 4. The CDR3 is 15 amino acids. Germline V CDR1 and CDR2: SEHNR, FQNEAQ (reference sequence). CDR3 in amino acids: CASSLRVAGDNEQFF. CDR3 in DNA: TGTGCCAGCAGCTTACGGGTAGCGGGAGACAATGAGCAGTTCTTC.

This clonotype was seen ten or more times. CDR3 in amino acids: CASSVLPSVSGELFF. The CDR3 DNA sequence: TGTGCCAGCAGCGTCTTACCTAGCGTCTCCGGGGAGCTGTTTTTT. V gene TRBV9 combines with J gene TRBJ2-2, with D perhaps TRBD2 (6 bases). Germline assignment: CDR1 SGDLS and CDR2 YYNGEE. V was trimmed by 2 bases and J by 6 bases, leaving 14 bases between them. The length of the CDR3 is 15 residues.

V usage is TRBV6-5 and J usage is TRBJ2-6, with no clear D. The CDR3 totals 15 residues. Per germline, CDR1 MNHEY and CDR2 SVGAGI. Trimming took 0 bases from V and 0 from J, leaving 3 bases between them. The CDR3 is CASSYSDSGANVLTF. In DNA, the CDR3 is TGTGCCAGCAGTTACTCGGACTCTGGGGCCAACGTCCTGACTTTC.

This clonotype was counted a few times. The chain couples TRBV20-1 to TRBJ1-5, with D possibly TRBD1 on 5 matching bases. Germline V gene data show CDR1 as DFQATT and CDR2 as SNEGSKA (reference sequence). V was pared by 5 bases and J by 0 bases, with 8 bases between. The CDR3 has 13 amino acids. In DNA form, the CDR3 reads TGCAGTGCTGCAGGGTATAGCAATCAGCCCCAGCATTTT. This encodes CSAAGYSNQPQHF.

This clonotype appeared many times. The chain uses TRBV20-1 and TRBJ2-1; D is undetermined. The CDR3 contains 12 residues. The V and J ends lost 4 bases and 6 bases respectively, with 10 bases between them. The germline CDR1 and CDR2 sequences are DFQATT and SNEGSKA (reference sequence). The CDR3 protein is CSAKGWVNEQFF. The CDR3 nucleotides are TGCAGTGCTAAGGGTTGGGTCAATGAGCAGTTCTTC.

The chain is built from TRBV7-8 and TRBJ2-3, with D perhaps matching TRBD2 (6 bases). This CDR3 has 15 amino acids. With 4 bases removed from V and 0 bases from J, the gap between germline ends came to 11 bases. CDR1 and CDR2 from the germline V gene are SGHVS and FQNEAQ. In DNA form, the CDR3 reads TGTGCCAGCAGCTCCTGGGAGGCTAGCACAGATACGCAGTATTTT. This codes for CASSSWEASTDTQYF.